These 12 T cell receptor beta chains share one sample of origin, sequenced in a study of T cells in Graves' hyperthyroidism and ophthalmopathy. TCR beta CDR3 sequences were amplified from RNA transcripts. First-round RT-PCR with HTBI primers amplified the TCR CDR3 region. TCRdb recomputed calls from the multiplex PCR reads with MiXCR, one row per CDR3 protein. The sample yields hundreds of thousands of distinct CDR3 sequences, 15% to 19% seen once. Source material: blood. The receptors originated from a woman aged 18-29 years with Graves' hyperthyroidism that later progressed to Graves' ophthalmopathy.

The V call is TRBV6-1, the J call TRBJ1-2; 7 bases line up with TRBD1. The junction had 4 bases not matched to a gene; V was cut back by 4 bases and J by 5 bases. Germline assignment: CDR1 MNHNS and CDR2 SASEGT. The CDR3 spans 13 residues. The CDR3 spells CASSARGQYGYTF. In DNA, the CDR3 is TGTGCCAGCAGTGCAAGGGGGCAATATGGCTACACCTTC.

This clonotype was recorded once. The chain employs TRBV7-2 and TRBJ2-2, with a possible D match to TRBD1 (6 bases). The CDR3 spans 15 residues. The germline CDR1 and CDR2 sequences are SGHTA and FQGNSA. Trimming removed 3 bases at V and 0 bases at J, with 8 bases between. The CDR3 protein is CASSFWTANTGELFF. Here the CDR3 DNA reads TGTGCCAGCAGCTTTTGGACAGCGAACACCGGGGAGCTGTTTTTT.

As for this clonotype: This may stem from a read error, because a much larger clone lies one nucleotide away. It is likely a read error, because the conserved phenylalanine at the end of the CDR3 is missing. The J gene is TRBJ1-1, the V gene TRBV7-2; D uncertain. This CDR3 is built from 14 residues. The V gene lost 5 bases and the J gene lost 4 bases, with 14 bases spanning the gap. The germline V gene encodes CDR1 SGHTA and CDR2 FQGNSA. The DNA of the CDR3 is TGTGCCAGCAGCGTGACCCCTCCGGCCACTGAAGCTTTCTCT. The encoded protein is CASSVTPPATEAFS.

This chain links TRBV20-1 with TRBJ1-2, with D perhaps matching TRBD1 (6 bases). The CDR3 length is 13 residues. Per germline, CDR1 DFQATT and CDR2 SNEGSKA (reference sequence). V was trimmed by 1 base and J by 4 bases, leaving 10 bases between them. DNA of the CDR3: TGCAGTGCTAGAGCCGGGACACGCTATGGCTACACCTTC. Translating gives CSARAGTRYGYTF.

Concerning this clonotype: This may arise from a read error, as a much more abundant clone is one base away. The gene calls are TRBV11-1 and TRBJ2-2, with TRBD1 matching over 9 bases. Per germline, CDR1 SGHAT and CDR2 FQDESV (reference sequence). The CDR3 runs 15 residues. The CDR3 loop reads CASSPGTGNTGELCF. The CDR3 DNA sequence: TGTGCCAGCAGCCCAGGGACAGGGAACACCGGGGAGCTGTGTTTT.

This clonotype occurred a few times. The chain recombines TRBV20-1 with TRBJ2-3; TRBD2 might be the D (5 bases). In germline, CDR1 is DFQATT, CDR2 SNEGSKA (reference sequence). Trimming shortened V by 3 bases and J by 6 bases, and 13 bases separated the two germline ends. The CDR3 contains 13 residues. The CDR3 nucleotides are TGCAGTGCTAGCTTGCGGGCCGGGGATACGCAGTATTTT. Translating it yields CSASLRAGDTQYF.

This clonotype came up a few times. V usage is TRBV19 and J usage is TRBJ2-1; 8 bases agree with TRBD2. Germline V gene data show CDR1 as LNHDA and CDR2 as SQIVND (reference sequence). CDR3 length: 16 residues. V shed 7 bases and J 7 bases; nucleotides not matched to a gene: 15. As DNA, the CDR3 is TGTGCCAGTAAGAGGGAAAGCGGGAGAGGGTGGAATGAGCAGTTCTTC. Translation: CASKRESGRGWNEQFF.

DNA of the CDR3: TGTGCCACCAGCAGAGATTATGGGGGCGGTTACGAGCAGTACTTC. Residues: CATSRDYGGGYEQYF. The chain links TRBV15 to TRBJ2-7; TRBD1 is a possible D gene (6 bases). CDR1 and CDR2 (germline): LNHNV, YYDKDF (reference sequence). Trimming removed 0 bases from V and 4 bases from J, with 13 bases in between. The CDR3 sequence is 15 residues long.

The chain has TRBV6-2 or TRBV6-3 and TRBJ2-7; no reliable D call. The CDR3 has 11 residues. Trimming removed 4 bases from V and 4 bases from J, with 5 bases in between. Germline V gene lookup returns CDR1 MNHEY and CDR2 SVGEGT. CDR3 residues: CASSSCYEQYF. The CDR3 nucleotides read TGTGCCAGCAGTTCATGTTACGAGCAGTACTTC.

The table lists this clonotype with many counts. This rearrangement joins TRBV20-1 to TRBJ1-6, with 8 bases matching TRBD1. The germline gives CDR1 DFQATT, CDR2 SNEGSKA (reference sequence). This CDR3 comprises 15 residues. The trim removed 0 bases at V and 6 bases at J, leaving 4 bases unmatched. The CDR3: CSARDGGQVNSPLHF. Here the CDR3 DNA reads TGCAGTGCTAGAGATGGGGGACAGGTTAATTCACCCCTCCACTTT.

The V gene is TRBV9, the J gene TRBJ2-1; D is uncertain. V shed 2 bases and J shed 1 base, with 10 bases lying between them. CDR1 is SGDLS, CDR2 YYNGEE, per germline. The CDR3 sequence is 15 residues long. In nucleotides, the CDR3 is TGTGCCAGCAGCGTCCTAGGGTCGTCCTACAATGAGCAGTTCTTC. Translating gives CASSVLGSSYNEQFF.

This clonotype showed up just a few times. The chain is built from TRBV27 and TRBJ2-6; a possible D gene is TRBD1 (6 bases). V lost 5 bases and J lost 0, with 17 bases in between. The CDR3 spans 18 residues. Germline V gives CDR1 MNHEY, CDR2 SMNVEV (reference sequence). The CDR3 loop is CASSAFGGPNSGANVLTF. CDR3 nucleotide sequence: TGTGCCAGCAGTGCTTTTGGGGGCCCAAACTCTGGGGCCAACGTCCTGACTTTC.